This TCR beta chain was recovered during a study of OX40 agonist ivuxolimab in advanced cancers. Sequencing used immunoSEQ multiplex PCR; TCRdb keeps in-frame clones, though not all of them. The table includes tens of thousands of clones, 89% detected once. Germline values: CDR1 MNHEY, CDR2 SMNVEV (reference sequence). The CDR3 consists of 15 residues. The V end was cut by 8 bases, the J end by 3 bases, with 19 bases between. This clonotype was sampled from an adult with an advanced solid tumor such as melanoma, head and neck, liver or kidney cancer. The chain joins TRBV27 to TRBJ1-1; no firm D call. Sequencing was performed on CD4+ or CD8+ T cells sorted from blood, taken in a trial of the OX40 agonist ivuxolimab. The CDR3 DNA follows: TGTGCCAGCCGAATACGAGGCCTCCGAGACACTGAAGCTTTCTTT. Its translation is CASRIRGLRDTEAFF.